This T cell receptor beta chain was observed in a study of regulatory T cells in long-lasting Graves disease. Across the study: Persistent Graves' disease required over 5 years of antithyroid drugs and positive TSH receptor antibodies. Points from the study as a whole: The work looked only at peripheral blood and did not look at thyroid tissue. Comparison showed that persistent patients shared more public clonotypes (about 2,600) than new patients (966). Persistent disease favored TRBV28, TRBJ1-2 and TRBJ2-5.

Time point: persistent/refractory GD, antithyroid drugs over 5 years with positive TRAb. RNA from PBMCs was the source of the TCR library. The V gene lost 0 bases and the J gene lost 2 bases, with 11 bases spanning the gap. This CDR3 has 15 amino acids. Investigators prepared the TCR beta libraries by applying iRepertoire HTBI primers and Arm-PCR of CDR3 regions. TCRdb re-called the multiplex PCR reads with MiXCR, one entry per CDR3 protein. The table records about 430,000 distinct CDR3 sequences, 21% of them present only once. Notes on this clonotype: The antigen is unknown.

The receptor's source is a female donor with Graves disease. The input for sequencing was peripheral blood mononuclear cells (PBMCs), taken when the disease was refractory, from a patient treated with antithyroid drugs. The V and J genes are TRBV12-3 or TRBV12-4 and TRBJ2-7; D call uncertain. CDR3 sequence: CASSLASENPYEQYF. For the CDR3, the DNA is TGTGCCAGCAGTTTAGCGTCAGAAAATCCCTACGAGCAGTACTTC.